This TCR beta chain originates from a study of cytomegalovirus exposure and HLA in healthy donors. Study-wide points: In a later analysis, TCR beta V- and J-gene trimming was associated with a missense DCLRE1C variant.

Germline CDR1 and CDR2: MNHEY and SMNVEV (reference sequence). J was trimmed by 8 bases and V by 6 bases; bases with no gene match: 10. This CDR3 has 14 residues. As to this clone: No antigen is known for it.

The PCR used 60 Vbeta and 13 Jbeta primers. TCRdb's table, derived via immunoSEQ multiplex PCR, lists solely in-frame clones and lacks some. This table has about 37,000 clones, roughly 81% appearing once. The chain couples TRBV27 to TRBJ2-1; 7 bases fit TRBD1. The clonotype comes from a man younger than 40 in good health and CMV-seronegative. Input material: PBMCs. In nucleotides, the CDR3 is TGTGCCAGCAGCCCGACAGGGAATCTGCATGAGCAGTTCTTC. Its translation is CASSPTGNLHEQFF.